This passage covers 29 T cell receptor beta chains from one sample sequenced in a study of patients and donors after allogeneic stem cell transplantation. TCRdb called the RT-PCR reads again in MiXCR, with one record for every CDR3 protein. The table includes about 410,000 distinct CDR3 sequences, more than 15% detected once. Sequences were obtained from blood, either unsorted or a sorted T cell fraction (not recorded which). These receptors came from a human donor who was either an allogeneic HSCT recipient or a stem cell or donor lymphocyte infusion donor (not recorded which). It is not recorded whose cells these are; they may come from a transplant donor.

This clonotype has ten or more counts. This chain joins TRBV24-1 and TRBJ2-7; TRBD1 matches 9 bases. The V segment lost 4 bases and the J segment 2 bases; nucleotides outside the gene matches: 5. CDR3 length equals 15 residues. Germline CDR1 reads KGHDR; CDR2 reads SFDVKD. The DNA for the CDR3 is TGTGCCACCAGTGACTGGGGGACAGGGACCTACGAGCAGTACTTC. Translation: CATSDWGTGTYEQYF.

The chain couples TRBV20-1 to TRBJ1-5; no reliable D call. The CDR3 is 13 amino acids. The ends were cut back, 6 bases at V and 2 bases at J, with 11 bases in the middle. Germline CDR1 reads DFQATT; CDR2 reads SNEGSKA (reference sequence). The CDR3 spells CSAQDLGNQPQHF. The CDR3, as DNA: TGCAGTGCCCAGGACTTGGGCAATCAGCCCCAGCATTTT.

This clonotype has a handful of counts. The chain joins TRBV6-5 to TRBJ1-5; maybe TRBD1 (6 bases). V lost 2 bases, J lost 4 bases, and 9 bases lay in between. This CDR3 contains 14 residues. CDR1 is MNHEY, CDR2 SVGAGI, per germline. For the CDR3, the DNA is TGTGCCAGCAGTTACGGGACAACGAATCAGCCCCAGCATTTT. Translating gives CASSYGTTNQPQHF.

The V gene is TRBV6-5, the J gene TRBJ2-7; possible D gene TRBD2, 6 bases. Trimming took off 0 bases at V and 2 bases at J, with 11 bases between the two ends. The V gene's germline CDR1 is MNHEY and CDR2 SVGAGI. This CDR3 is built from 15 residues. The chain's CDR3 is CASSYSLGGTYEQYF. The CDR3 nucleotides read TGTGCCAGCAGTTACTCCCTCGGCGGGACCTACGAGCAGTACTTC.

The chain is built from TRBV10-3 and TRBJ2-3, with D maybe TRBD1 (6 bases). The CDR3 totals 17 residues. V was trimmed by 6 bases and J by 3 bases, leaving 22 bases between them. The V gene's germline CDR1 is ENHRY and CDR2 SYGVKD. The CDR3 DNA reads TGTGCCATCAGCCGAAAGGCCACGGGACAATTAACAGATACGCAGTATTTT. This translates into CAISRKATGQLTDTQYF.

The chain couples TRBV7-9 to TRBJ1-3; weak D call: TRBD1 (6 bases). Germline V gene sequence: CDR1 SEHNR, CDR2 FQNEAQ (reference sequence). The CDR3 is 16 residues long. The V end lost 5 bases, the J end lost 4 bases, and 18 bases lay between the germline ends. The CDR3 protein is CASSPALQGRGNTIYF. The CDR3 DNA reads TGTGCCAGCAGCCCAGCCCTACAGGGTCGGGGAAACACCATATATTTT.

The rearrangement links TRBV4-1 to TRBJ1-3; weak D call: TRBD1 (6 bases). The V end was cut by 1 base, the J end by 0 bases, with 22 bases between. CDR1 MGHRA and CDR2 YSYEKL come from the germline V gene. This CDR3 region has 20 residues. The CDR3, as DNA: TGCGCCAGCAGCCAAGTCGGCGGACAGAGTCTCTCAGCCTCTGGAAACACCATATATTTT. It encodes CASSQVGGQSLSASGNTIYF.

This clonotype came up a few times. The chain carries TRBV12-3 or TRBV12-4 and TRBJ2-7; D might be TRBD2 (6 bases). The V gene lost 5 bases and the J gene lost 5 bases, with 16 bases spanning the gap. The CDR3 consists of 14 residues. The CDR3 loop is CASSPGLNPHEQYF. The CDR3 DNA is TGTGCCAGCAGTCCGGGACTCAACCCGCACGAGCAGTACTTC.

This clonotype has more than one count but fewer than ten. This sequence joins TRBV14 and TRBJ2-1; D not resolved. V was clipped by 3 bases and J by 1 base, with 16 bases between them. Germline CDR1 SGHDN, CDR2 FVKESK. The CDR3 has 17 residues. Here the CDR3 reads CASSHIPAALSYNEQFF. The CDR3 nucleotides read TGTGCCAGCAGCCACATCCCCGCAGCTCTGTCCTACAATGAGCAGTTCTTC.

The chain has TRBV20-1 and TRBJ2-7; 9 bases are a match to TRBD1. This CDR3 region has 14 residues. The ends lost 6 bases at V and 3 bases at J; junction bases unmatched: 9. The germline gives CDR1 DFQATT, CDR2 SNEGSKA (reference sequence). The CDR3 nucleotides read TGCAGTGCGGAGGACAGGGGCGCCGACTACGAGCAGTACTTC. Its translation: CSAEDRGADYEQYF.

The chain uses TRBV7-3 and TRBJ2-2; maybe TRBD2 (6 bases). Germline CDR1 is SGHTA and CDR2 is FQGTGA. V dropped 5 bases and J dropped 0 bases, with 13 bases sitting between them. This CDR3 has 16 amino acids. CDR3 DNA: TGTGCCAGCAGCCCGTATAGCGGCTCGAACACCGGGGAGCTGTTTTTT. Translation gives CASSPYSGSNTGELFF.

Notes on this clonotype: The final CDR3 position lacks the conserved phenylalanine or tryptophan, pointing to a likely read error. Because the CDR3's place on the DNA is in doubt, the DNA is left out and the CDR3 is given as listed by TCRdb. The chain joins TRBV5-1 to TRBJ1-4. Germline V gene sequence: CDR1 SGHRS, CDR2 YFSETQ. The CDR3 totals 9 residues, both ends included. CDR3: CASTGCMFV.

This clonotype was recorded at least ten times. The chain recombines TRBV5-1 with TRBJ2-2, with TRBD2 matching over 10 bases. The CDR3 runs 16 residues. CDR1 and CDR2 from the germline V gene are SGHRS and YFSETQ. V shed 3 bases and J 4 bases; nucleotides not matched to a gene: 6. In nucleotides, the CDR3 is TGCGCCAGCAGCTCTAGCGGGAGAAAAAGCACCGGGGAGCTGTTTTTT. This translates into CASSSSGRKSTGELFF. The full variable domain, its missing parts supplied by reference TRBV5-1 and TRBJ2-2, is KAGVTQTPRYLIKTRGQQVTLSCSPISGHRSVSWYQQTPGQGLQFLFEYFSETQRNKGNFPGRFSGRQFSNSRSEMNVSTLELGDSALYLCASSSSGRKSTGELFFGEGSRLTVL.

This clonotype showed up just a few times. The rearrangement joins TRBV27 to TRBJ1-2, with D uncertain. The CDR3 is 15 amino acids. Germline V gene data show CDR1 as MNHEY and CDR2 as SMNVEV (reference sequence). Trimming shortened V by 3 bases and J by 7 bases, and 18 bases separated the two germline ends. In DNA form, the CDR3 reads TGTGCCAGCAGTTTCTCCAGGCCCCAATCGGGTGGCTACACCTTC. Translated, it gives CASSFSRPQSGGYTF.

The chain couples TRBV20-1 to TRBJ1-1, with D hard to call. CDR1 and CDR2 (germline): DFQATT, SNEGSKA (reference sequence). Trimming cost V 3 bases and J 4 bases, with 15 bases left between them. This CDR3 has 14 amino acids. The DNA for the CDR3 is TGCAGTGCTAGTAGCCAGGCTCTAATCACTGAAGCTTTCTTT. It yields the protein CSASSQALITEAFF.

This clonotype was recorded many times. The chain carries TRBV7-8 and TRBJ2-1; perhaps TRBD1 as D (6 bases). Germline CDR1 and CDR2: SGHVS and FQNEAQ. Trimming took 5 bases from V and 7 from J, leaving 12 bases between them. The CDR3 is made up of 13 amino acids. CDR3 residues: CASSLGHRNEQFF. CDR3 coding DNA: TGTGCCAGCAGCCTGGGACACCGGAATGAGCAGTTCTTC.

There are a few counts of this clonotype. This chain links TRBV30 with TRBJ2-5; D gene ambiguous. The CDR3 covers 11 residues. Germline V CDR1 and CDR2: GTSNPN, SVGIG (reference sequence). Deletions cut 2 bases from V and 4 bases from J, with 5 bases between. CDR3 nucleotides: TGTGCCTGGAGTCAGAGAGAGACCCAGTACTTC. Its translation: CAWSQRETQYF.

Many counts were recorded for this clonotype. The J gene is TRBJ2-7, the V gene TRBV12-3 or TRBV12-4, with 8 bases that match TRBD1. The CDR3 spans 14 residues. V lost 7 bases to trimming and J lost 4 bases; unmatched junction nucleotides: 9. The CDR3 spells CASNSGGGKYEQYF. CDR3 nucleotides: TGTGCCAGCAACTCAGGGGGCGGGAAGTACGAGCAGTACTTC.

This clonotype was seen only a few times. This chain uses TRBV10-3 with TRBJ2-5, with TRBD2 identical over 14 bases. The germline gives CDR1 ENHRY, CDR2 SYGVKD. J was trimmed by 1 base and V by 5 bases; bases with no gene match: 3. This CDR3 comprises 16 residues. The DNA of the CDR3 is TGTGCCATCAGTAGACTAGCGGGAGGGATCCAAGAGACCCAGTACTTC. Encoded protein: CAISRLAGGIQETQYF.

The chain couples TRBV18 to TRBJ2-7, with 10 bases matching TRBD1. The CDR3 contains 16 residues. The V gene's germline CDR1 is KGHSH and CDR2 LQKENI. V shed 6 bases, J shed 0 bases, and the junction held 8 bases outside the gene matches. CDR3 loop: CASSLLRDRGSYEQYF. The DNA of the CDR3 is TGTGCCAGCTCTCTACTCCGGGACAGGGGCTCCTACGAGCAGTACTTC.

This clonotype was seen more than once but under ten times. The rearrangement uses TRBV29-1 and TRBJ2-2; unclear D gene. Per the germline V gene, CDR1 is SQVTM and CDR2 is ANQGSEA. V lost 4 bases to trimming and J lost 6 bases, with 9 bases between them. The CDR3 totals 12 residues. The CDR3 region is CSVGGRSGELFF. Here the CDR3 DNA reads TGCAGCGTTGGCGGACGGTCCGGGGAGCTGTTTTTT.

The chain links TRBV7-2 to TRBJ1-2; TRBD1 might be the D (6 bases). The CDR3 spans 12 residues. Germline CDR1 is SGHTA and CDR2 is FQGNSA. The V gene lost 4 bases and the J gene lost 10 bases, with 13 bases spanning the gap. Here the CDR3 DNA reads TGTGCCAGCAGCTCGGCGGGGGCTACCTACACCTTC. Residues: CASSSAGATYTF. The whole variable domain, filled in from reference TRBV7-2 and TRBJ1-2, reads GAGVSQSPSNKVTEKGKDVELRCDPISGHTALYWYRQSLGQGLEFLIYFQGNSAPDKSGLPSDRFSAERTGGSVSTLTIQRTQQEDSAVYLCASSSAGATYTFGSGTRLTVV.

The chain combines TRBV29-1 with TRBJ2-1, with 13 bases fitting TRBD2. Germline CDR1 reads SQVTM; CDR2 reads ANQGSEA. The CDR3 consists of 15 residues. The V gene end was trimmed by 6 bases and the J gene end by 8 bases; junction bases not matched to a gene: 10. The CDR3: CSVGTSGNGYDEQFF. DNA of the CDR3: TGCAGCGTAGGGACTAGCGGGAACGGGTACGATGAGCAGTTCTTC.

This clonotype was counted a few times. The J gene is TRBJ2-7, the V gene TRBV29-1; D assignment may be TRBD1 or TRBD2 (5 bases each). Between the trimmed V and J ends, which lost 6 bases and 2 bases, there was a span of 11 bases. The length of the CDR3 is 12 residues. CDR1 SQVTM and CDR2 ANQGSEA come from the germline V gene. This CDR3 reads CSVRDRAYEQYF. CDR3 coding DNA: TGCAGCGTCCGGGACCGCGCCTACGAGCAGTACTTC.

This clonotype has a count of ten or more. CDR3 protein: CANSLAGSTDTQYF. The CDR3 DNA sequence: TGTGCCAACTCACTAGCGGGGAGCACAGATACGCAGTATTTT. V is TRBV28 and J is TRBJ2-3; 10 positions match TRBD2. Germline V gene lookup returns CDR1 MDHEN and CDR2 SYDVKM. V was pared by 10 bases and J by 0 bases, with 4 bases of the junction left unmatched. There are 14 residues in the CDR3.

There are a few counts of this clonotype. The rearrangement joins TRBV5-5 to TRBJ2-3; D call uncertain. From germline, CDR1 is SGHKS and CDR2 YYEKEE (reference sequence). Trimming stripped 1 base from V and 2 bases from J, with 8 bases between. This CDR3 is 14 amino acids long. The CDR3 DNA reads as TGTGCCAGCAGCTTGATGGATTCCACAGATACGCAGTATTTT. Protein sequence: CASSLMDSTDTQYF.

In this sample, this clonotype turned up once. J is TRBJ2-3 and V is TRBV5-6, with D hard to call. Trimming removed 1 base at V and 4 bases at J, with 16 bases between. CDR1 and CDR2 (germline): SGHDT, YYEEEE. The CDR3 is 16 amino acids. The DNA of the CDR3 is TGTGCCAGCAGCTTGCTGCGGCCCCCTAGGGCAGATACGCAGTATTTT. Translating gives CASSLLRPPRADTQYF.

This clonotype has just a few counts. The CDR3 is CASSSSRPRRGSDTQYF. CDR3 sequence (DNA): TGTGCCAGCAGCTCATCCAGACCCCGGAGAGGGTCAGATACGCAGTATTTT. The gene calls are TRBV21-1 and TRBJ2-3; the table's TRBD1 call for D was not verified on the DNA. TRBV21-1 is classified as a pseudogene. This CDR3 is built from 17 residues.

The rearrangement links TRBV20-1 to TRBJ2-2; the match to TRBD1 covers 8 bases. The CDR3 covers 15 residues. Trimming at V came to 5 bases and at J to 1 base, leaving 6 bases not matched to a gene. CDR1 is DFQATT, CDR2 SNEGSKA, per germline (reference sequence). The CDR3 here is CSASRDRGNTGELFF. The DNA of the CDR3 is TGCAGTGCTTCCCGAGACAGGGGGAACACCGGGGAGCTGTTTTTT.